One and the same sample provided the 3 T cell receptor beta chains below, sequenced in a study of cytomegalovirus exposure and HLA in healthy donors (TCRdb year 2017). The method was the immunoSEQ multiplex PCR assay. The multiplex PCR relied on a mix of 60 forward primers for TCR Vbeta segments and 13 reverse primers for TCR Jbeta segments. Imported from immuneACCESS, the table was reduced by TCRdb to in-frame sequences with V and J called. These copies leave out some clones; in studies compared against another copy, an unresolved V gene accounts for under half, and the cause of the remainder is not known. The sample table holds around 110,000 clones, of which approximately 81% were seen once. 3.5% to 4.5% of the sample rests with the top ten. The sample comprised PBMCs. These receptors were obtained from a man aged 30 to 39 in good health and CMV-seropositive.

This clone was seen a few times. The chain has TRBV5-6 and TRBJ2-5; TRBD1 is a possible D gene (6 bases). The J call may be faulty, since TRBJ2-7 better matches the DNA end. Per germline, CDR1 SGHDT and CDR2 YYEEEE. The CDR3 contains 14 residues. CDR3 loop: CASSAGTRSYEQYF. CDR3 in DNA: TGTGCCAGCAGCGCCGGGACACGATCCTACGAGCAGTACTTC.

The V gene is TRBV29-1, the J gene TRBJ2-3; TRBD2 matches at 8 bases. With 7 bases clipped from V and 2 bases from J, the junction kept 5 bases outside the gene matches. CDR1 and CDR2 from the germline V gene are SQVTM and ANQGSEA. The CDR3 has 13 residues. The CDR3 spells CSAETSATDTQYF. In DNA, the CDR3 is TGCAGCGCCGAGACTAGCGCCACAGATACGCAGTATTTT.

The chain is built from TRBV9 and TRBJ1-1, with D possibly being TRBD1 (6 bases). Per the germline V gene, CDR1 is SGDLS and CDR2 is YYNGEE. This CDR3 contains 16 residues. The V end lost 5 bases, the J end lost 1 base, and 18 bases lay between the germline ends. CDR3: CASSQRMGHPNTEAFF. CDR3 sequence (DNA): TGTGCCAGCAGTCAAAGAATGGGACACCCGAACACTGAAGCTTTCTTT.